This T cell receptor (beta chain) was found in a study of T cell changes during pregnancy in multiple sclerosis. Libraries were prepared by immunoSEQ multiplex PCR; TCRdb keeps only in-frame clonotypes and omits some of them. The sample contains 69,000 or so clones, approximately 91% of which appear only once. Germline values: CDR1 SGHAT, CDR2 FQNNGV. The CDR3 has 14 amino acids. V shed 1 base and J shed 9 bases, with 13 bases lying between them. The V gene is TRBV11-2, the J gene TRBJ2-1; D uncertain. The TCR originated in a female donor with multiple sclerosis, enrolled in a pregnancy study. Sequencing used peripheral blood, obtained in the third trimester of pregnancy. The CDR3, as DNA: TGTGCCAGCAGCTTAGTAAGCCCTTCTAGTGAGCAGTTCTTC. Protein sequence: CASSLVSPSSEQFF.